These T cell receptor beta chains were read from a single sample in a study of T-cell reconstitution after alpha-beta-depleted transplantation in children. Via MiXCR, TCRdb re-called the PCR reads, giving one row per CDR3 protein. The data contain 400,000 to 500,000 distinct CDR3 sequences, approximately 11% of them singletons. The sequences come from PBMCs from the stem cell graft donor, collected from the stem cell graft. The receptors stem from a human donor who donated a stem cell graft to a child with acute myeloid leukemia. The CDR3 runs from the conserved cysteine through the conserved F or W. Fields, in order: CDR3 protein, CDR3 DNA, J gene, V gene, D gene, clone size. A D gene is named only where the DNA matches it firmly. Some rows have no size entry. The others give once, few or many, or a class for an expanded clone.

CDR3 protein: CASSQVRDGEQFF; CDR3 DNA: TGTGCCAGCAGCCAAGTTAGGGATGGTGAGCAGTTCTTC; J gene: TRBJ2-1; V gene: TRBV3-1; D gene: .; clone size: many
CDR3 protein: CASSLQLAGELFF; CDR3 DNA: TGTGCCAGCAGCTTGCAGCTCGCCGGGGAGCTGTTTTTT; J gene: TRBJ2-2; V gene: TRBV7-2; D gene: .; clone size: many
CDR3 protein: CASSRTGADEQFF; CDR3 DNA: TGTGCCAGCAGCCGGACAGGGGCCGATGAGCAGTTCTTC; J gene: TRBJ2-1; V gene: TRBV27; D gene: TRBD1; clone size: .
CDR3 protein: CASTRTPGLAGGWNEQFF; CDR3 DNA: TGTGCCAGCACCCGAACCCCCGGACTAGCGGGGGGGTGGAATGAGCAGTTCTTC; J gene: TRBJ2-1; V gene: TRBV2; D gene: TRBD2; clone size: .
CDR3 protein: CASSRGSTGIGDTQYF; CDR3 DNA: TGTGCCAGCAGTAGAGGATCGACCGGGATCGGAGATACGCAGTATTTT; J gene: TRBJ2-3; V gene: TRBV6-1; D gene: .; clone size: .
CDR3 protein: CASSSRDRGLVEQFF; CDR3 DNA: TGTGCCAGCAGTTCCCGGGACAGGGGGCTTGTTGAGCAGTTCTTC; J gene: TRBJ2-1; V gene: TRBV12-3/TRBV12-4; D gene: TRBD1; clone size: few
CDR3 protein: CASSLNTQQETQYF; CDR3 DNA: TGTGCCAGCAGCTTAAATACACAGCAAGAGACCCAGTACTTC; J gene: TRBJ2-5; V gene: TRBV7-9; D gene: .; clone size: few
CDR3 protein: CASRSGRQRSYEQYF; CDR3 DNA: TGCGCCAGCCGTTCGGGGCGACAGAGATCCTACGAGCAGTACTTC; J gene: TRBJ2-7; V gene: TRBV5-1; D gene: .; clone size: few
CDR3 protein: CSVEDHEPTYEQYF; CDR3 DNA: TGCAGCGTTGAAGATCATGAACCAACCTACGAGCAGTACTTC; J gene: TRBJ2-7; V gene: TRBV29-1; D gene: .; clone size: many
CDR3 protein: CASSALQAGGGNEQFF; CDR3 DNA: TGTGCCAGCAGCGCCCTACAAGCGGGAGGTGGAAATGAGCAGTTCTTC; J gene: TRBJ2-1; V gene: TRBV7-6; D gene: TRBD2; clone size: many
CDR3 protein: CASSGGQGANTQYF; CDR3 DNA: TGTGCCAGCAGCGGTGGACAGGGGGCAAATACGCAGTATTTT; J gene: TRBJ2-3; V gene: TRBV5-4; D gene: TRBD1; clone size: .
CDR3 protein: CASSSTGTEETQYF; CDR3 DNA: TGTGCCAGCAGCTCGACCGGGACAGAAGAGACCCAGTACTTC; J gene: TRBJ2-5; V gene: TRBV7-9; D gene: TRBD1; clone size: .
CDR3 protein: CATSDLQTGELFF; CDR3 DNA: TGTGCCACCAGTGATTTGCAGACCGGGGAGCTGTTTTTT; J gene: TRBJ2-2; V gene: TRBV24-1; D gene: .; clone size: few
CDR3 protein: CASSLSGTGYFPPQHF; CDR3 DNA: TGTGCCAGCAGTTTGTCCGGGACAGGGTATTTCCCGCCCCAGCATTTT; J gene: TRBJ1-5; V gene: TRBV6-2/TRBV6-3; D gene: TRBD1; clone size: .
CDR3 protein: CASSLASSGSTDTQYF; CDR3 DNA: TGCGCCAGCAGCTTGGCGTCTAGCGGGAGCACAGATACGCAGTATTTT; J gene: TRBJ2-3; V gene: TRBV5-1; D gene: TRBD2; clone size: many
CDR3 protein: CASSHWGGFSTDTQYF; CDR3 DNA: TGTGCCAGCAGCCATTGGGGCGGTTTTAGCACAGATACGCAGTATTTT; J gene: TRBJ2-3; V gene: TRBV3-1; D gene: .; clone size: few
CDR3 protein: CASSEQAPSYNEQFF; CDR3 DNA: TGTGCCAGCAGCGAGCAGGCTCCCTCCTACAATGAGCAGTTCTTC; J gene: TRBJ2-1; V gene: TRBV5-5; D gene: .; clone size: few
CDR3 protein: CASSLETGPYQETQYF; CDR3 DNA: TGTGCCAGCAGCTTAGAGACGGGGCCGTACCAAGAGACCCAGTACTTC; J gene: TRBJ2-5; V gene: TRBV7-6; D gene: .; clone size: few
CDR3 protein: CASSLAWSGLNNSPLHF; CDR3 DNA: TGTGCCAGCAGCTTAGCTTGGTCCGGACTGAATAATTCACCCCTCCACTTT; J gene: TRBJ1-6; V gene: TRBV7-2; D gene: .; clone size: .
CDR3 protein: CASSLGRDNEQYF; CDR3 DNA: TGTGCCAGCAGCTTAGGAAGGGACAACGAGCAGTACTTC; J gene: TRBJ2-7; V gene: TRBV7-2; D gene: .; clone size: .
CDR3 protein: CASSSTDPSGLGEQYF; CDR3 DNA: TGTGCCAGCAGTTCCACTGACCCCTCAGGGTTAGGCGAGCAGTACTTC; J gene: TRBJ2-7; V gene: TRBV6-2/TRBV6-3; D gene: .; clone size: few
CDR3 protein: CASSYSDRGNEKLFF; CDR3 DNA: TGTGCCAGCAGTTACTCCGACAGGGGGAATGAAAAACTGTTTTTT; J gene: TRBJ1-4; V gene: TRBV6-5; D gene: TRBD1; clone size: .
CDR3 protein: CAIKGREGSGELFF; CDR3 DNA: TGTGCCATCAAGGGACGAGAAGGGTCCGGGGAGCTGTTTTTT; J gene: TRBJ2-2; V gene: TRBV10-3; D gene: .; clone size: .
CDR3 protein: CASSPGEGQPIYGYTF; CDR3 DNA: TGTGCCAGCAGCCCAGGGGAGGGACAGCCGATTTATGGCTACACCTTC; J gene: TRBJ1-2; V gene: TRBV7-6; D gene: TRBD1; clone size: .
CDR3 protein: CASSPRRGMDTQYF; CDR3 DNA: TGTGCCAGCAGCCCGAGGAGGGGAATGGATACGCAGTATTTT; J gene: TRBJ2-3; V gene: TRBV4-2; D gene: .; clone size: few
CDR3 protein: CASGADRDATGELFF; CDR3 DNA: TGTGCCAGCGGGGCTGACAGGGACGCGACCGGGGAGCTGTTTTTT; J gene: TRBJ2-2; V gene: TRBV12-3/TRBV12-4; D gene: TRBD1; clone size: few
CDR3 protein: CASSLVQHRGTDTQYF; CDR3 DNA: TGTGCCAGCAGTTTGGTTCAACACAGGGGCACAGATACGCAGTATTTT; J gene: TRBJ2-3; V gene: TRBV12-3/TRBV12-4; D gene: .; clone size: .
CDR3 protein: CSANPRATEAFF; CDR3 DNA: TGCAGTGCCAACCCCCGGGCCACTGAAGCTTTCTTT; J gene: TRBJ1-1; V gene: TRBV20-1; D gene: .; clone size: .
CDR3 protein: CANPKTENYGYTF; CDR3 DNA: TGTGCCAACCCAAAGACAGAGAACTATGGCTACACCTTC; J gene: TRBJ1-2; V gene: TRBV2; D gene: .; clone size: few
CDR3 protein: CASSQLTGGRETQYF; CDR3 DNA: TGTGCCAGCAGCCAACTAACGGGGGGGAGAGAGACCCAGTACTTC; J gene: TRBJ2-5; V gene: TRBV3-1; D gene: TRBD2; clone size: .
CDR3 protein: CASSQGGRYGYTF; CDR3 DNA: TGCGCCAGCAGCCAAGGGGGCAGATATGGCTACACCTTC; J gene: TRBJ1-2; V gene: TRBV4-3; D gene: .; clone size: .
CDR3 protein: CASSVEWGREQFF; CDR3 DNA: TGTGCCAGCAGCGTAGAATGGGGACGTGAGCAGTTCTTC; J gene: TRBJ2-1; V gene: TRBV9; D gene: .; clone size: .
CDR3 protein: CSAISTDQETHYF; CDR3 DNA: TGCAGTGCTATTTCGACGGATCAAGAGACCCACTACTTC; J gene: TRBJ2-5; V gene: TRBV20-1; D gene: .; clone size: once
CDR3 protein: CSVESGDPYEQYF; CDR3 DNA: TGCAGCGTTGAATCCGGGGACCCCTACGAGCAGTACTTC; J gene: TRBJ2-7; V gene: TRBV29-1; D gene: .; clone size: .
CDR3 protein: CASSLGDSPLHF; CDR3 DNA: TGTGCCAGCAGCTTGGGTGATTCGCCCCTCCACTTT; J gene: TRBJ1-6; V gene: TRBV7-9; D gene: .; clone size: few
CDR3 protein: CSVATGGTDTQYF; CDR3 DNA: TGCAGCGTCGCCACAGGGGGCACAGATACGCAGTATTTT; J gene: TRBJ2-3; V gene: TRBV29-1; D gene: TRBD1; clone size: many
CDR3 protein: CSAREGTGSNQPQHF; CDR3 DNA: TGCAGTGCTAGAGAAGGGACAGGATCCAATCAGCCCCAGCATTTT; J gene: TRBJ1-5; V gene: TRBV20-1; D gene: TRBD1; clone size: few
CDR3 protein: CASSSLTTGELFF; CDR3 DNA: TGTGCCAGCAGTTCATTAACCACCGGGGAGCTGTTTTTT; J gene: TRBJ2-2; V gene: TRBV7-8; D gene: .; clone size: .
CDR3 protein: CASSEFTWAARRSDTEAFF; CDR3 DNA: TGCGCCAGCAGTGAGTTTACTTGGGCAGCCAGAAGATCGGACACTGAAGCTTTCTTT; J gene: TRBJ1-1; V gene: TRBV10-2; D gene: .; clone size: .
CDR3 protein: CSARDPRQGTEAFF; CDR3 DNA: TGCAGTGCTAGAGATCCCCGACAGGGCACTGAAGCTTTCTTT; J gene: TRBJ1-1; V gene: TRBV20-1; D gene: TRBD1; clone size: few
CDR3 protein: CSASRDRETQYF; CDR3 DNA: TGCAGTGCTAGCCGGGATCGGGAGACCCAGTACTTC; J gene: TRBJ2-5; V gene: TRBV20-1; D gene: .; clone size: few
CDR3 protein: CASSLRRGSYNEQFF; CDR3 DNA: TGTGCCAGCAGCTTAAGGCGTGGCTCCTACAATGAGCAGTTCTTC; J gene: TRBJ2-1; V gene: TRBV7-2; D gene: .; clone size: .
CDR3 protein: CASSPWNRGRETQYF; CDR3 DNA: TGTGCCAGCAGCCCTTGGAACAGGGGGCGGGAGACCCAGTACTTC; J gene: TRBJ2-5; V gene: TRBV7-2; D gene: TRBD1; clone size: .
CDR3 protein: CASTGTGVLMNTEAFF; CDR3 DNA: TGTGCCAGCACCGGGACAGGGGTCCTCATGAACACTGAAGCTTTCTTT; J gene: TRBJ1-1; V gene: TRBV6-2/TRBV6-3; D gene: TRBD1; clone size: few
CDR3 protein: CATSRDPSGIQETQYF; CDR3 DNA: TGTGCCACCAGCAGAGATCCCAGCGGAATCCAAGAGACCCAGTACTTC; J gene: TRBJ2-5; V gene: TRBV15; D gene: .; clone size: .
CDR3 protein: CASSLGQRSSYNSPLHF; CDR3 DNA: TGTGCCAGCAGCTTAGGGCAGCGTAGCTCCTATAATTCACCCCTCCACTTT; J gene: TRBJ1-6; V gene: TRBV7-8; D gene: .; clone size: few
CDR3 protein: CASSLAEEREQFF; CDR3 DNA: TGTGCCAGCAGCTTAGCGGAGGAGCGCGAGCAGTTCTTC; J gene: TRBJ2-1; V gene: TRBV7-2; D gene: .; clone size: many
CDR3 protein: CASSLEVTGLSDTQYF; CDR3 DNA: TGCGCCAGCAGCTTGGAAGTGACAGGGTTAAGTGATACGCAGTATTTT; J gene: TRBJ2-3; V gene: TRBV5-1; D gene: TRBD1; clone size: .
CDR3 protein: CASSLNPTGLAGASDTQYF; CDR3 DNA: TGTGCCAGCAGCCTAAATCCTACAGGACTAGCGGGAGCCTCGGATACGCAGTATTTT; J gene: TRBJ2-3; V gene: TRBV11-2; D gene: TRBD2; clone size: .
CDR3 protein: CASSQQGTGANVLTF; CDR3 DNA: TGTGCCAGCAGTCAACAGGGGACCGGGGCCAACGTCCTGACTTTC; J gene: TRBJ2-6; V gene: TRBV12-3/TRBV12-4; D gene: TRBD1; clone size: .
CDR3 protein: CASSSQPTGTGFLYTF; CDR3 DNA: TGCGCCAGCAGCTCCCAACCAACCGGGACAGGGTTCCTCTACACCTTC; J gene: TRBJ1-2; V gene: TRBV5-1; D gene: TRBD1; clone size: many
CDR3 protein: CASSPTNTGELFF; CDR3 DNA: TGTGCCAGCAGCCCTACTAACACCGGGGAGCTGTTTTTT; J gene: TRBJ2-2; V gene: TRBV7-3; D gene: .; clone size: many
CDR3 protein: CASSWGAWNTEAFF; CDR3 DNA: TGTGCCAGCAGTTGGGGGGCCTGGAACACTGAAGCTTTCTTT; J gene: TRBJ1-1; V gene: TRBV27; D gene: .; clone size: .
CDR3 protein: CASSPTSGGSSYNEQFF; CDR3 DNA: TGTGCCAGCAGCCCGACTAGCGGGGGGTCCTCCTACAATGAGCAGTTCTTC; J gene: TRBJ2-1; V gene: TRBV4-2; D gene: TRBD2; clone size: few